This entry features one T cell receptor (beta chain) sequence. This clonotype was counted a single time. The antigen it binds to is not known. Mismatch with germline at one junction end may stem from a read error. The CDR3, from cysteine to phenylalanine, totals 14 residues. This entry keeps only the CDR3 DNA: 42 bases, framed from base 1. The sample is drawn from a study of tumor and adjacent non-tumor tissue in lung cancer (dated by TCRdb to the late 2010s). Background for the entire study: Patients with adenocarcinoma (around 13), squamous cell carcinoma (2) and small cell lung cancer (1) were included in the cohort. Ages among the roughly 15 patients ranged from about 30 to 76 years, there were some 10 men and 5 women, and disease was at TNM stage I to III. Sequencing produced 100 million to 150 million productive TCRbeta reads in total, an average of about 4 million reads per sample. For each patient, one tumor sample and one normal lung sample were taken, giving thirty paired specimens that underwent TCRbeta CDR3 sequencing. Bulk TCRbeta repertoires were compared between lung tumor tissue and matched distant non-tumor lung tissue obtained from around 16 lung cancer patients. Overall study results and their limits: Peripheral blood was not sequenced, so blood TCRbeta repertoires were not examined in the lung cancer patients of the study. The cohort had only about 16 patients, and the authors noted that larger samples and more detailed clinical data are needed. TCR diversity was significantly higher in younger patients, and greater tumor TCR diversity was associated with shorter overall survival and shorter disease-free survival. Tumor tissue showed significantly higher TCR diversity (inverse Simpson) than normal lung tissue, at 431.37 vs 166.20 (P = 0.0075, Mann-Whitney U test). In normal lung, the top 100 clones accounted for a significantly larger cumulative share of the repertoire than in tumor tissue. The methods do not name the sequencing platform or mention unique molecular identifiers.

RNA was extracted from bulk unsorted tissue and checked for quality with a NanoDrop ND-1000 and an Agilent 2100. The donors were newly diagnosed lung cancer patients admitted for thoracic surgery in China from August to November 2014 who had not received prior chemotherapy. Patients who had received previous radiotherapy or chemotherapy, or who had another concurrent cancer, were excluded from the study. Surgical tissue pieces of about 1-2.2 cm3 were preserved in RNAlater solution and stored at -80 °C until use. To prepare the library, multiplex PCR was applied. Instrument on record: Illumina HiSeq 2500. TCRbeta libraries were constructed through three rounds of nested PCR with primers (Table S4) according to protocols adapted from ARM-PCR. Before sequencing, PCR products in the 200-500 bp range were cut out of the gel and cleaned up using the QIAquick gel extraction kit. In the source study's methods: Trimmomatic was used to clean the reads, FLASH merged the cleaned reads into complete CDR3 sequences, and MiTCR assigned the sequences to V(D)J germline segments. Clonal diversity was calculated as the inverse Simpson's index using VDJtools. A read counted as productive if the sequence was in-frame and lacked a premature stop codon. TCRdb reworked the public reads: Q25 trimming with fastp, MiXCR clone assembly, productive beta chains retained. One record per CDR3 amino acid sequence lists the most common genes and DNA. The V and J calls, along with clone size, are taken from TCRdb and not from the paper's own processing. A total of under 100,000 distinct CDR3 sequences appear in this sample, roughly two thirds of them only once. The top ten clones comprise more than 14% of the sample.

What was sequenced was lung tumor tissue. This receptor chain uses TRBV12-3 or TRBV12-4 and TRBJ2-3, and TRBD2 matches 7 of the central bases. This TCR derives from an older man with non-small cell lung cancer. This receptor has the CDR3 CASGVGGGADMQYF. The nucleotide sequence reads TGCGCCAGCGGGGTCGGTGGAGGGGCAGATATGCAGTATTTT.